This entry describes one T cell receptor beta chain. Its antigen is unknown. The read finishes 3 residues shy of the CDR3 end, and the germline J gene is used to complete it. The sample comes from a study of T cells in women clearing cervical HPV infection. Average input was about 1.2 ug genomic DNA for immunoSEQ TCR beta CDR3 amplification. Here immunoSEQ multiplex PCR was the method, and the copy in TCRdb shows in-frame clones only, minus some. The specimen's table records 20,000 to 30,000 clones. CDR3 length: 14 amino acids. Trimming took off 5 bases at V and 8 bases at J, with 17 bases between the two ends. Germline loops: CDR1 SGHRS, CDR2 YFSETQ. Whole-study findings and limits: CIN3+ cases had significantly higher TCR richness than controls; evenness did not differ. T-cell numbers per sample were unknown and may explain richness differences.

The sequence derives from a woman aged 18 to 75 with a cervical HPV16 infection that either progressed to CIN3+ or cleared (not recorded which). V usage is TRBV5-1 and J usage is TRBJ2-1; TRBD1 is a possible D gene (6 bases). The specimen was blood buffy coat. The CDR3 DNA, read in part, is TGCGCCAGCAGTGAACAGGGCCGTTTTGATGAG. Translation gives CASSEQGRFDE. The CDR3 reads in full as CASSEQGRFDEQFF.